This T cell receptor beta chain comes out of a study of CXCR3-negative and CXCR3-positive naive CD8 T cells. General study points: Memory CD8+ cells had much lower diversity, and both naive subsets had comparably high diversity. Naive cells that were CXCR3-positive had more hydrophobic TRB CDR3s (compared with CXCR3-negative naive cells).

The authors made the TRB cDNA libraries by 5' RACE using UMI labels. TCRdb reworked the 5' RACE reads into one entry per CDR3 protein, no DNA. The sample data list tens of thousands of distinct CDR3 sequences. This CDR3 spans 14 amino acids. Germline-derived CDR1 and CDR2 are MRHNA and SNTAGT. With regard to this clonotype: Its antigen is as yet unknown.

Phenotypically, naive CD8+ T cells corresponded to CD45RO-CCR7+CD27+CD95-. V and J are TRBV6-4 and TRBJ1-6. The sequence was collected from a human donor in good health. Some clones in this sample may be carry-over from other donors' samples. The sequencing input was naive CXCR3+ CD8+ T cells from blood. Stated subset: CD45RO-CCR7+CD27+CD95- naive CD8+ T cells expressing CXCR3 (TNR3+). CDR3 region: CASSDSTVNSPLHF.